These 19 T cell receptor beta chains originate from one sample sequenced in a study of CD8 T cells in ankylosing spondylitis (dated 2017 in TCRdb). Libraries were constructed by 5' RACE. TCRdb records Illumina HiSeq 2500 as the sequencer. TCRdb redid the processing of the public reads, applying fastp at Q25 and MiXCR, and retained in-frame beta chains. When rows share a CDR3 protein, they turn into one entry using the most common DNA and genes. The sample records fewer than 50,000 distinct CDR3 sequences, more than 9.5% of which are singletons. Clones ranked in the top ten supply just over 1.4% of the sample. What was sequenced was blood, either unsorted or a sorted T cell fraction (not recorded which). These receptors were taken from a male donor with ankylosing spondylitis or in good health (not recorded which).

This clonotype was seen many times. The chain is built from TRBV11-1 and TRBJ2-2; 8 nucleotides line up with TRBD1. Germline V gene sequence: CDR1 SGHAT, CDR2 FQDESV (reference sequence). This CDR3 contains 15 residues. Trimming cost V 4 bases and J 7 bases; bases outside gene matches: 8. CDR3 coding DNA: TGTGCCAGCAGCTCTGGACAGGGTGAATTCGGGGAGCTGTTTTTT. This sequence encodes CASSSGQGEFGELFF.

The rearrangement joins TRBV2 to TRBJ1-3, with no clear D. The CDR3 is made up of 14 amino acids. V was clipped by 6 bases and J by 4 bases, with 13 bases between them. Germline V gene lookup returns CDR1 SNHLY and CDR2 FYNNEI. The CDR3 DNA sequence: TGTGCCAGCAGGAGGGCGACGCGGGGAAACACCATATATTTT. Its protein product is CASRRATRGNTIYF.

Many counts were recorded for this clonotype. V usage is TRBV5-1 and J usage is TRBJ1-4; D is uncertain. The germline V and J ends were trimmed by 5 bases and 0 bases, with 5 bases remaining between them. Per the germline V gene, CDR1 is SGHRS and CDR2 is YFSETQ. The CDR3 runs to 13 residues. DNA for the CDR3: TGCGCCAGCAGGGATGCAACTAATGAAAAACTGTTTTTT. It yields the protein CASRDATNEKLFF. Full variable domain (rest looked up from reference TRBV5-1 and TRBJ1-4): KAGVTQTPRYLIKTRGQQVTLSCSPISGHRSVSWYQQTPGQGLQFLFEYFSETQRNKGNFPGRFSGRQFSNSRSEMNVSTLELGDSALYLCASRDATNEKLFFGSGTQLSVL.

This clonotype was seen ten or more times. The chain employs TRBV2 and TRBJ1-5; TRBD1 is a possible D gene (5 bases). The germline V gene encodes CDR1 SNHLY and CDR2 FYNNEI. This CDR3 is 16 amino acids long. The ends were cut back, 4 bases at V and 0 bases at J, with 13 bases in the middle. The CDR3 sequence: CASSGGTTISNQPQHF. The CDR3 nucleotides are TGTGCCAGCAGTGGGGGGACGACGATTAGCAATCAGCCCCAGCATTTT.

The table lists this clonotype with many counts. The V call is TRBV20-1, the J call TRBJ2-5, with D possibly called TRBD1 or TRBD2 (5 bases each). This CDR3 comprises 13 residues. V was trimmed by 5 bases and J by 2 bases, leaving 12 bases between them. Germline V gene sequence: CDR1 DFQATT, CDR2 SNEGSKA (reference sequence). CDR3 sequence (DNA): TGCAGTGCTCCCGGGACGTCGCAAGAGACCCAGTACTTC. Its translation is CSAPGTSQETQYF.

This clonotype was counted only a few times. V and J are TRBV10-3 and TRBJ1-3; D possibly corresponds to TRBD1 (6 bases). Germline lookup yields CDR1 ENHRY and CDR2 SYGVKD. V was clipped by 3 bases and J by 0 bases, with 9 bases between them. This CDR3 has 15 amino acids. CDR3 coding DNA: TGTGCCATCAGTGAAGACAGGAACTCTGGAAACACCATATATTTT. Its translation: CAISEDRNSGNTIYF.

Many counts were recorded for this clonotype. The gene calls are TRBV5-1 and TRBJ1-1, with D perhaps matching TRBD1 (5 bases). Trimming stripped 0 bases from V and 14 bases from J, with 11 bases between. This CDR3 has 11 residues. Germline V CDR1 and CDR2: SGHRS, YFSETQ. CDR3 sequence reads: CASSLAGALFF. CDR3 sequence (DNA): TGCGCCAGCAGCTTGGCCGGGGCTCTATTCTTT. The whole variable domain, remainder taken from reference TRBV5-1 and TRBJ1-1, is KAGVTQTPRYLIKTRGQQVTLSCSPISGHRSVSWYQQTPGQGLQFLFEYFSETQRNKGNFPGRFSGRQFSNSRSEMNVSTLELGDSALYLCASSLAGALFFGQGTRLTVV.

The chain is built from TRBV12-3 or TRBV12-4 and TRBJ2-7; 7 bases are a match to TRBD1. V shed 5 bases, J shed 3 bases, and the junction held 10 bases outside the gene matches. This CDR3 is 15 amino acids long. Written as DNA, the CDR3 is TGTGCCAGCAGTCCGACAGGGTTTGAGCGCTACGAGCAGTACTTC. It specifies CASSPTGFERYEQYF.

Ten or more counts support this clonotype. J is TRBJ2-1 and V is TRBV12-3 or TRBV12-4; TRBD1 agrees at 10 bases. With 8 bases clipped from V and 8 bases from J, the junction kept 9 bases outside the gene matches. The CDR3 length is 14 residues. The CDR3 nucleotides are TGTGCCAGCGGTGTCGGGACAGGGGTCCATGAGCAGTTCTTC. It encodes CASGVGTGVHEQFF.

This clonotype has only a few counts. CDR3 protein: CASSPLFDSGLAGPAQFF. The CDR3 nucleotides read TGTGCCAGCTCACCACTATTTGACTCGGGACTAGCGGGTCCCGCGCAGTTCTTC. The chain couples TRBV18 to TRBJ2-1; 12 bases are shared with TRBD2. V lost 1 base and J lost 12; bases outside the gene matches: 16. CDR1 is KGHSH, CDR2 LQKENI, per germline. The CDR3 is 18 residues long.

The table lists this clonotype with many counts. The rearrangement joins TRBV10-3 to TRBJ2-2; D possibly uses TRBD1 or TRBD2 (5 bases each). V shed 10 bases and J shed 1 base, with 10 bases lying between them. Germline V gene sequence: CDR1 ENHRY, CDR2 SYGVKD. This CDR3 region has 13 residues. The chain's CDR3 is CATEGRNTGELFF. Written as DNA, the CDR3 is TGTGCCACCGAGGGACGGAACACCGGGGAGCTGTTTTTT.

The chain combines TRBV6-5 with TRBJ2-7, with D maybe TRBD1 (6 bases). Per the germline V gene, CDR1 is MNHEY and CDR2 is SVGAGI. With 8 bases removed from V and 5 bases from J, the gap between germline ends came to 13 bases. The CDR3 extends over 12 amino acids. Written as DNA, the CDR3 is TGTGCCAGCGGGACATTCCCCGACGAGCAGTACTTC. This codes for CASGTFPDEQYF.

This clonotype was counted at least ten times. This chain uses TRBV5-1 with TRBJ1-1; D unclear. V was clipped by 3 bases and J by 5 bases, with 17 bases between them. Germline CDR1 SGHRS, CDR2 YFSETQ. The length of the CDR3 is 15 residues. The CDR3 DNA is TGCGCCAGCAGCTCGCAGGTCGTTGGCGGTACTGAAGCTTTCTTT. It specifies CASSSQVVGGTEAFF.

There are many counts of this clonotype. The chain recombines TRBV12-3 or TRBV12-4 with TRBJ2-2; TRBD1 matches at 10 bases. The CDR3 spans 16 residues. V lost 7 bases and J lost 4; bases outside the gene matches: 9. The CDR3 nucleotides read TGTGCCAGCACCTTAGGGACAGGGGTGGGCACCGGGGAGCTGTTTTTT. This sequence encodes CASTLGTGVGTGELFF.

This clonotype was observed at least ten times. The V call is TRBV3-1, the J call TRBJ2-2; D might be TRBD1 (5 bases). The CDR3 has 14 amino acids. Per germline, CDR1 LGHDT and CDR2 YNNKEL (reference sequence). Trimming removed 1 base at V and 2 bases at J, with 5 bases between. As DNA, the CDR3 is TGTGCCAGCAGCCAAGGGACAAACACCGGGGAGCTGTTTTTT. This sequence encodes CASSQGTNTGELFF.

V is TRBV4-2 and J is TRBJ2-7, with D hard to call. Germline V CDR1 and CDR2: LGHNA, YNFKEQ. Trimming cost V 9 bases and J 4 bases, with 16 bases left between them. This CDR3 has 13 amino acids. The CDR3 loop reads CARGPGSRYEQYF. The CDR3, as DNA: TGTGCCAGGGGCCCCGGGTCTCGGTACGAGCAGTACTTC.

This clonotype was found a few times. J is TRBJ2-7 and V is TRBV7-9; a weak D match, TRBD1 (6 bases). Germline lookup yields CDR1 SEHNR and CDR2 FQNEAQ (reference sequence). CDR3 size: 14 residues. V was trimmed by 5 bases and J by 6 bases, leaving 17 bases between them. Here the CDR3 reads CASSATGSIGEQYF. The CDR3 region has the DNA TGTGCCAGCAGCGCCACAGGGAGTATCGGCGAGCAGTACTTC.

Many counts were recorded for this clonotype. The chain carries TRBV12-3 or TRBV12-4 and TRBJ2-7; TRBD2 is a possible D gene (5 bases). V was shortened by 7 bases and J by 3 bases, with 16 bases between the two germline ends. The CDR3 length is 14 residues. The CDR3 sequence: CASTLTNGGYEQYF. The CDR3 DNA is TGTGCCAGCACACTTACTAACGGAGGCTACGAGCAGTACTTC.

This clonotype was seen many times. The chain couples TRBV12-3 or TRBV12-4 to TRBJ1-1; a possible D gene is TRBD1 (5 bases). CDR3 length: 13 amino acids. Trimming took off 4 bases at V and 6 bases at J, with 12 bases between the two ends. The CDR3 spells CASSSLAGAEAFF. The CDR3 coding sequence is TGTGCCAGCAGTTCCCTCGCGGGGGCTGAAGCTTTCTTT.